The clone carrying this TCR beta chain showed up just a few times. Its antigen is undetermined. Within the library, unique molecular identifiers were attached to each individual cDNA molecule. TCRdb re-called the RACE reads with MiXCR, one entry per CDR3 protein. The table includes more than 85,000 distinct CDR3 sequences, under 35% detected once. The CDR3 spans 15 residues. V lost 3 bases to trimming and J lost 3 bases, with 13 bases between them. The data belong to a study of human T cells and chemical hapten exposure. Notes on the study in general: No alteration of TCRs above 1 in 1000 frequency was seen with DPC sensitization.

Specified time point: patch test 3, about 24 weeks after DPC sensitization. Documented treatment: therapeutic diphenylcyclopropenone sensitization with weekly scalp DPC. The clonotype comes from a man aged 35 to 55 with alopecia areata. Some clones in this sample may be carry-over from other donors' samples. V usage is TRBV12-3 or TRBV12-4 and J usage is TRBJ2-3; D is perhaps TRBD1 or TRBD2 (5 bases each). Sequencing used whole blood, obtained in connection with sensitization to the hapten diphenylcyclopropenone (DPC). The CDR3 region has the DNA TGTGCCAGCAGTTTGAGGGGTTCTATGACAGATACGCAGTATTTT. It specifies CASSLRGSMTDTQYF.